The 27 T cell receptor beta chains listed next were all sequenced from one sample in a study of shared clonotypes between healthy human individuals. The method was immunoSEQ multiplex PCR; TCRdb's version includes in-frame clones alone and lacks a portion of them. The sample includes hundreds of thousands of clones, approximately 96% of them seen just once. The naive CD8 subset, CD45RO-negative cells positively selected for CCR7, excluded terminally differentiated effector memory CD45RA+ cells. Sequencing was performed on naive CD8+ T cells sorted from blood. The receptors were gathered from a woman in her 30s in good health.

Written as DNA, the CDR3 is TGTGCCAGCAGTCTGGGGACAGGAGAATTATCGAACTATGGCTACACCTTC. This translates into CASSLGTGELSNYGYTF. The chain is built from TRBV28 and TRBJ1-2; TRBD1 matches 8 bases. This CDR3 region has 17 residues. Per the germline V gene, CDR1 is MDHEN and CDR2 is SYDVKM. V was pared by 5 bases and J by 2 bases, with 13 bases of the junction left unmatched.

This chain uses TRBV6-5 with TRBJ1-5, with TRBD1 matching over 8 bases. Per germline, CDR1 MNHEY and CDR2 SVGAGI. V dropped 11 bases and J dropped 6; count of bases not matched to a gene: 9. The CDR3 has 13 residues. CDR3 residues: CACGDRISQPQHF. CDR3 nucleotide sequence: TGTGCCTGTGGGGACAGGATTTCTCAGCCCCAGCATTTT.

This chain links TRBV5-1 with TRBJ2-7; 10 positions agree with TRBD2. CDR1 and CDR2 (germline): SGHRS, YFSETQ. V was pared by 0 bases and J by 4 bases, with 4 bases of the junction left unmatched. There are 15 residues in the CDR3. DNA of the CDR3: TGCGCCAGCAGCTTGGTAACTAGCGGGATGTACGAGCAGTACTTC. It translates to CASSLVTSGMYEQYF. Filled out from reference TRBV5-1 and TRBJ2-7, the complete variable domain reads KAGVTQTPRYLIKTRGQQVTLSCSPISGHRSVSWYQQTPGQGLQFLFEYFSETQRNKGNFPGRFSGRQFSNSRSEMNVSTLELGDSALYLCASSLVTSGMYEQYFGPGTRLTVT.

The V call is TRBV6-5, the J call TRBJ2-1, with 7 bases identical to TRBD1. CDR3 size: 14 residues. Germline V CDR1 and CDR2: MNHEY, SVGAGI. V was clipped by 6 bases and J by 3 bases; unmatched bases: 5. This CDR3 reads CASSQGQSYNEQFF. The CDR3 nucleotides are TGTGCCAGCAGCCAGGGACAGAGCTACAATGAGCAGTTCTTC.

V usage is TRBV28 and J usage is TRBJ2-7; 9 bases agree with TRBD1. CDR1 and CDR2 from the germline V gene are MDHEN and SYDVKM. With V trimmed by 5 bases and J by 2 bases, 4 bases remained unmatched. This CDR3 region has 14 residues. The CDR3 bases are TGTGCCAGCAGTCCAAGGACAGGGGCCTACGAGCAGTACTTC. Amino acids: CASSPRTGAYEQYF.

The V gene is TRBV27, the J gene TRBJ2-5, with 10 bases matching TRBD2. With the DNA end fitting TRBJ2-7 better, the J assignment may be wrong. The length of the CDR3 is 15 residues. Germline V gene sequence: CDR1 MNHEY, CDR2 SMNVEV (reference sequence). The CDR3 loop reads CASSNSGRPTYEQYF. The CDR3 DNA reads as TGTGCCAGCAGTAATAGCGGGAGGCCAACCTACGAGCAGTACTTC.

V usage is TRBV7-6 and J usage is TRBJ1-1; D not certain. From germline, CDR1 is SGHVS and CDR2 FNYEAQ. This CDR3 has 15 amino acids. V was trimmed by 2 bases and J by 5 bases, leaving 15 bases between them. CDR3 protein: CASSLKAEVGTEAFF. For the CDR3, the DNA is TGTGCCAGCAGCTTAAAAGCAGAGGTTGGGACTGAAGCTTTCTTT.

V gene TRBV2 combines with J gene TRBJ2-7; 8 nucleotides line up with TRBD1. The trim removed 7 bases at V and 2 bases at J, leaving 4 bases unmatched. CDR1 is SNHLY, CDR2 FYNNEI, per germline. The CDR3 totals 13 residues. The CDR3 is CASTRTGPYEQYF. As DNA, the CDR3 is TGTGCCAGCACTAGGACAGGGCCCTACGAGCAGTACTTC.

CDR3 in amino acids: CASSPIPLANEQFF. Written as DNA, the CDR3 is TGTGCCAGCAGCCCGATCCCACTAGCCAATGAGCAGTTCTTC. The chain links TRBV4-2 to TRBJ2-1, with D possibly being TRBD2 (6 bases). Trimming left V 4 bases short and J 6 bases short, with 13 bases between. The germline V gene encodes CDR1 LGHNA and CDR2 YNFKEQ. The CDR3 contains 14 residues.

V gene TRBV6-4 combines with J gene TRBJ2-1, with D possibly TRBD2 on 5 matching bases. The V end lost 4 bases, the J end lost 6 bases, and 16 bases lay between the germline ends. The CDR3 runs to 15 residues. Germline CDR1 and CDR2: MRHNA and SNTAGT. CDR3 in amino acids: CASSVRSRGPNEQFF. CDR3 bases: TGTGCCAGCAGTGTACGCAGTCGAGGGCCCAATGAGCAGTTCTTC.

V is TRBV19 and J is TRBJ2-3, with 10 bases lining up with TRBD2. The length of the CDR3 is 17 residues. The germline V gene has CDR1 LNHDA and CDR2 SQIVND (reference sequence). Trimming cost V 4 bases and J 3 bases; bases outside gene matches: 10. In DNA form, the CDR3 reads TGTGCCAGTAGTACCTGGCGAGCGGGGGGGAGGACAGATACGCAGTATTTT. Translated: CASSTWRAGGRTDTQYF.

The chain's CDR3 is CASSDHSSYEQYF. CDR3 DNA: TGCGCCAGCAGTGACCACAGCTCCTACGAGCAGTACTTC. V and J are TRBV10-1 and TRBJ2-7; D is unresolved. With 3 bases removed from V and 0 bases from J, the gap between germline ends came to 6 bases. The germline V gene has CDR1 WNHNN and CDR2 SYGVQD (reference sequence). The CDR3 contains 13 residues.

With respect to this clone: This clone may be a read error of a much larger clone one base away. The rearrangement joins TRBV5-4 to TRBJ2-5, with no clear D. The assigned J gene may be wrong: the sequence end matches TRBJ2-7 better. This CDR3 has 11 residues. Germline CDR1 and CDR2: SGHNT and YYREEE (reference sequence). CDR3 loop: CASSSPYEQYF. CDR3 coding DNA: TGTGCCAGCAGCTCCCCCTACGAGCAGTACTTC.

The chain links TRBV9 to TRBJ1-3, with D hard to call. Germline V gives CDR1 SGDLS, CDR2 YYNGEE. Trimming took 4 bases from V and 0 from J, leaving 8 bases between them. CDR3 length: 14 amino acids. The CDR3 loop reads CASSPRSSGNTIYF. CDR3 in DNA: TGTGCCAGCAGCCCCCGAAGCTCTGGAAACACCATATATTTT.

The gene calls are TRBV2 and TRBJ2-7, with D perhaps TRBD1 (6 bases). The V gene lost 6 bases and the J gene lost 0 bases, with 15 bases spanning the gap. The CDR3 is 15 amino acids. Germline CDR1 is SNHLY and CDR2 is FYNNEI. In DNA form, the CDR3 reads TGTGCCAGCAGGACCGGGACACACAGCTCCTACGAGCAGTACTTC. This codes for CASRTGTHSSYEQYF.

Concerning this clone: This specimen includes other DNA sequences encoding the same CDR3. This chain connects TRBV27 to TRBJ2-7; D assignment may be TRBD1 or TRBD2 (5 bases each). The V end was cut by 3 bases, the J end by 1 base, with 7 bases between. The CDR3 is 13 residues long. Germline CDR1 and CDR2: MNHEY and SMNVEV (reference sequence). The CDR3, as DNA: TGTGCCAGCAGTTTGGGACGGTCCTACGAGCAGTACTTC. This codes for CASSLGRSYEQYF.

This clone appeared a single time. The chain has TRBV19 and TRBJ2-5, with D possibly matching TRBD1 (5 bases). V lost 4 bases and J 3 bases, leaving 24 bases between the germline ends. From germline, CDR1 is LNHDA and CDR2 SQIVND (reference sequence). The CDR3 runs to 18 residues. As DNA, the CDR3 is TGTGCCAGTAGTAACCTGACATCAGGGTTAAGGAGCAAAGAGACCCAGTACTTC. Amino acids: CASSNLTSGLRSKETQYF.

This rearrangement joins TRBV5-4 to TRBJ2-5, with no clear D. V lost 4 bases to trimming and J lost 2 bases, with 12 bases between them. The CDR3 runs to 14 residues. Germline-derived CDR1 and CDR2 are SGHNT and YYREEE (reference sequence). CDR3 DNA sequence: TGTGCCAGCAGCGCAACCTTAGGTCAAGAGACCCAGTACTTC. Its protein product is CASSATLGQETQYF.

The rearrangement joins TRBV6-6 to TRBJ1-1; TRBD1 matches at 7 bases. V shed 6 bases and J 3 bases; nucleotides not matched to a gene: 10. Germline V CDR1 and CDR2: MNHNY, SVGAGI (reference sequence). The CDR3 is 15 amino acids. The CDR3 DNA reads as TGTGCCAGCAGCCTCCGACAGGGCTTAGACACTGAAGCTTTCTTT. It translates to CASSLRQGLDTEAFF.

The CDR3 DNA reads as TGTGCCAGCAGCAAAGTTTCAGGGGGCGAGCGTGGAACTGAAGCTTTCTTT. Its protein is CASSKVSGGERGTEAFF. This chain uses TRBV21-1 with TRBJ1-1; TRBD1 is the table's D call and was not checked against the DNA. TRBV21-1 is deemed a pseudogene. There are 17 residues in the CDR3.

The chain is built from TRBV7-9 and TRBJ2-7, with TRBD2 matching 7 bases. The CDR3 consists of 13 residues. After removal of 5 bases from V and 5 bases from J, the junction contained 6 bases not matched to a gene. The germline V gene encodes CDR1 SEHNR and CDR2 FQNEAQ (reference sequence). The CDR3 protein is CASSPSGADEQYF. In DNA, the CDR3 is TGTGCCAGCAGCCCAAGCGGGGCGGACGAGCAGTACTTC.

Turning to this clone: In the same sample, other DNA sequences code for this CDR3. This chain connects TRBV30 to TRBJ1-5, with D perhaps TRBD1 (5 bases). Germline CDR1 is GTSNPN and CDR2 is SVGIG (reference sequence). The CDR3 is made up of 14 amino acids. V lost 0 bases and J lost 2, with 8 bases in between. The CDR3 DNA reads as TGTGCCTGGAGTGTAGGGGACGGCAATCAGCCCCAGCATTTT. It yields the protein CAWSVGDGNQPQHF.

This clone has just one count. The chain links TRBV5-4 to TRBJ2-3; no definite D call. Germline lookup yields CDR1 SGHNT and CDR2 YYREEE (reference sequence). This CDR3 contains 11 residues. V was shortened by 3 bases and J by 5 bases, with 4 bases between the two germline ends. The DNA of the CDR3 is TGTGCCAGCAGCTCGATAGATACGCAGTATTTT. Translated, it gives CASSSIDTQYF.

The chain joins TRBV5-1 to TRBJ1-1; the D is unclear. Per germline, CDR1 SGHRS and CDR2 YFSETQ. The CDR3 length is 12 residues. V was shortened by 4 bases and J by 8 bases, with 12 bases between the two germline ends. The CDR3 sequence: CASSITGQEAFF. Here the CDR3 DNA reads TGCGCCAGCAGCATAACCGGGCAAGAAGCTTTCTTT.

J is TRBJ1-1 and V is TRBV5-1, with TRBD1 matching over 8 bases. This CDR3 contains 17 residues. CDR1 and CDR2 (germline): SGHRS, YFSETQ. V dropped 4 bases and J dropped 3; count of bases not matched to a gene: 14. DNA for the CDR3: TGCGCCAGCAGCCCCCGTACAGGGGGTAAGGGGGACACTGAAGCTTTCTTT. This translates into CASSPRTGGKGDTEAFF.

The chain employs TRBV5-6 and TRBJ1-6; tentative D call: TRBD1 (5 bases). CDR3 length: 15 residues. CDR1 is SGHDT, CDR2 YYEEEE, per germline. V was pared by 3 bases and J by 3 bases, with 10 bases between. CDR3 sequence (DNA): TGTGCCAGCAGCTGGGGGACCGACTATAATTCACCCCTCCACTTT. It is translated as CASSWGTDYNSPLHF.

The chain has TRBV7-9 and TRBJ2-2; TRBD2 matches 7 bases. There are 16 residues in the CDR3. Trimming took 4 bases from V and 4 from J; bases not matched to a gene: 9. Germline lookup yields CDR1 SEHNR and CDR2 FQNEAQ (reference sequence). The CDR3 here is CASSSPTGGFTGELFF. The CDR3, as DNA: TGTGCCAGCAGCTCGCCTACGGGAGGTTTCACCGGGGAGCTGTTTTTT. Combining the CDR3 with reference TRBV7-9 and TRBJ2-2 gives the whole variable domain DTGVSQNPRHKITKRGQNVTFRCDPISEHNRLYWYRQTLGQGPEFLTYFQNEAQLEKSRLLSDRFSAERPKGSFSTLEIQRTEQGDSAMYLCASSSPTGGFTGELFFGEGSRLTVL.